The next 24 T cell receptor beta chains were all read from a single sample in a study of blood T cell repertoires in COVID-19. Only in-frame clones appear in the TCRdb table, and some are missing; sequencing was by immunoSEQ multiplex PCR. The table shows about 140,000 clones, with over 80% occurring only once. Material for sequencing was peripheral blood. These receptors all stem from a woman aged 50 to 60 with acute or convalescent COVID-19.

The chain couples TRBV5-1 to TRBJ1-5, with 7 bases fitting TRBD1. This CDR3 region has 16 residues. Germline CDR1 and CDR2: SGHRS and YFSETQ. V was pared by 0 bases and J by 2 bases, with 5 bases of the junction left unmatched. DNA of the CDR3: TGCGCCAGCAGCTTGGGAGTTGGACAGGGCAATCAGCCCCAGCATTTT. Its protein is CASSLGVGQGNQPQHF.

The rearrangement joins TRBV29-1 to TRBJ2-7, with TRBD1 identical over 8 bases. The length of the CDR3 is 12 residues. Germline CDR1 SQVTM, CDR2 ANQGSEA. Trimming cost V 4 bases and J 6 bases; bases outside gene matches: 5. CDR3 in DNA: TGCAGCGTTGGGACAGGGAAACGCGAGCAGTACTTC. It encodes CSVGTGKREQYF.

The chain is built from TRBV7-6 and TRBJ2-2, with D possibly being TRBD2 (5 bases). The V gene lost 1 base and the J gene lost 7 bases, with 13 bases spanning the gap. Per germline, CDR1 SGHVS and CDR2 FNYEAQ. CDR3 length: 15 amino acids. This CDR3 reads CASSLGYLASGELFF. As DNA, the CDR3 is TGTGCCAGCAGCTTAGGGTACCTAGCTAGCGGGGAGCTGTTTTTT.

V usage is TRBV7-2 and J usage is TRBJ1-1; 7 bases are a match to TRBD1. CDR1 SGHTA and CDR2 FQGNSA come from the germline V gene. The CDR3 length is 15 residues. The J segment lost 0 bases and the V segment lost 1 base, leaving 2 bases of the junction unmatched. The chain's CDR3 is CASSLGTGLNTEAFF. As DNA, the CDR3 is TGTGCCAGCAGCTTAGGGACAGGCCTGAACACTGAAGCTTTCTTT.

This clone was seen just once. This sequence joins TRBV6-5 and TRBJ1-2; 9 positions match TRBD1. The ends lost 0 bases at V and 0 bases at J; junction bases unmatched: 2. Germline loops: CDR1 MNHEY, CDR2 SVGAGI. The CDR3 extends over 16 amino acids. This CDR3 reads CASSYSRQGANYGYTF. CDR3 DNA sequence: TGTGCCAGCAGTTACTCCCGACAGGGGGCTAACTATGGCTACACCTTC.

The chain joins TRBV12-5 to TRBJ2-7, with 8 bases that match TRBD2. J gave up 6 bases and V 1 base, and 20 bases lay outside the gene matches. The germline V gene encodes CDR1 LGHNT and CDR2 FRNRAP. The CDR3 consists of 19 residues. The CDR3 nucleotides read TGTGCTAGTGGTTTGGCCCTCCAAGCGGGAGAGGGAAGAAGGTCCGAGCAGTACTTC. Encoded protein: CASGLALQAGEGRRSEQYF.

The chain combines TRBV5-1 with TRBJ2-2; 7 bases are shared with TRBD2. The CDR3 is 16 amino acids. Germline V gene data show CDR1 as SGHRS and CDR2 as YFSETQ. After removal of 0 bases from V and 4 bases from J, the junction contained 6 bases not matched to a gene. Here the CDR3 reads CASSLEGGSRTGELFF. CDR3 sequence (DNA): TGCGCCAGCAGCTTGGAGGGAGGGTCCCGCACCGGGGAGCTGTTTTTT.

This clone was counted a single time. This chain uses TRBV10-2 with TRBJ1-4, with D possibly matching TRBD1 (5 bases). Per the germline V gene, CDR1 is WSHSY and CDR2 is SAAADI. There are 17 residues in the CDR3. V was pared by 2 bases and J by 5 bases, with 18 bases between. The CDR3 DNA reads TGCGCCAGCAGTGAGGCGACAGCTTACGGAGGGAATGAAAAACTGTTTTTT. Its translation: CASSEATAYGGNEKLFF.

V is TRBV27 and J is TRBJ2-7; 7 nucleotides match TRBD1. The germline gives CDR1 MNHEY, CDR2 SMNVEV (reference sequence). The CDR3 extends over 13 amino acids. Trimming removed 8 bases from V and 4 bases from J; junction bases left unmatched: 8. This CDR3 reads CASGRQGRYEQYF. The CDR3 coding sequence is TGTGCCAGCGGACGACAGGGAAGGTACGAGCAGTACTTC.

The rearrangement uses TRBV24-1 and TRBJ2-1; D may be TRBD2 (5 bases). Trimming pared 3 bases from V and 6 bases from J, leaving 14 bases between. CDR1 KGHDR and CDR2 SFDVKD come from the germline V gene. There are 15 residues in the CDR3. Written as DNA, the CDR3 is TGTGCCACCAGTGATGCTAAGACTAACCCCAATGAGCAGTTCTTC. It translates to CATSDAKTNPNEQFF.

The gene calls are TRBV30 and TRBJ2-3, with 8 bases aligning to TRBD2. Trimming removed 4 bases from V and 5 bases from J; junction bases left unmatched: 17. The germline V gene encodes CDR1 GTSNPN and CDR2 SVGIG (reference sequence). This CDR3 contains 17 residues. In DNA form, the CDR3 reads TGTGCCTGGAACCGAGGGTCCATAGCGGGGAGTGGAGATACGCAGTATTTT. Its protein is CAWNRGSIAGSGDTQYF.

This chain links TRBV5-8 with TRBJ2-1; 14 nucleotides agree with TRBD2. CDR3 length: 16 residues. J gave up 6 bases and V 6 bases, and 8 bases lay outside the gene matches. CDR1 is SGHTS and CDR2 is YDEGEE in the germline V gene. The CDR3 reads CASTPPGLAGGNEQFF. CDR3 sequence (DNA): TGTGCCAGCACCCCCCCCGGACTAGCGGGGGGCAATGAGCAGTTCTTC.

The chain links TRBV5-4 to TRBJ2-7; D not resolved. The CDR3 length is 13 residues. Germline V lookup: CDR1 SGHNT, CDR2 YYREEE (reference sequence). V dropped 2 bases and J dropped 0 bases, with 6 bases sitting between them. The CDR3 spells CASSFAASYEQYF. The DNA for the CDR3 is TGTGCCAGCAGCTTTGCGGCCTCCTACGAGCAGTACTTC.

V and J are TRBV10-3 and TRBJ1-3; TRBD1 agrees at 9 bases. Looked up from germline, CDR1 is ENHRY and CDR2 is SYGVKD. The V and J ends lost 0 bases and 0 bases, in that order; junction bases with no gene match: 0. The CDR3 sequence is 16 residues long. The CDR3 here is CAISESGQGSGNTIYF. The CDR3 bases are TGTGCCATCAGTGAGTCGGGACAGGGCTCTGGAAACACCATATATTTT.

This chain links TRBV7-6 with TRBJ2-3, with TRBD2 matching over 11 bases. The V gene end was trimmed by 5 bases and the J gene end by 2 bases; junction bases not matched to a gene: 6. CDR1 is SGHVS, CDR2 FNYEAQ, per germline. The CDR3 has 16 amino acids. The CDR3 coding sequence is TGTGCCAGCAGCCCACTAGCGGGGGATGACACAGATACGCAGTATTTT. Amino acid sequence: CASSPLAGDDTDTQYF.

This chain's CDR3 is CASSVMGQFSTDTQYF. The CDR3 coding sequence is TGTGCCAGCAGTGTTATGGGACAGTTTAGCACAGATACGCAGTATTTT. The genes are TRBV6-1 and TRBJ2-3, with TRBD1 identical over 7 bases. J lost 0 bases, V lost 4 bases, and 7 bases had no gene match. Germline V gene sequence: CDR1 MNHNS, CDR2 SASEGT. This CDR3 has 16 amino acids.

V usage is TRBV6-5 and J usage is TRBJ1-2; 11 bases agree with TRBD1. Germline V CDR1 and CDR2: MNHEY, SVGAGI. The V segment lost 7 bases and the J segment 8 bases; nucleotides outside the gene matches: 12. The CDR3 sequence is 15 residues long. In nucleotides, the CDR3 is TGTGCCAGCATCTTGGACAGGGGGCGGTCATTGGGCTACACCTTC. Protein: CASILDRGRSLGYTF.

The chain recombines TRBV30 with TRBJ2-4, with 14 positions matching TRBD2. The CDR3 spans 15 residues. Per the germline V gene, CDR1 is GTSNPN and CDR2 is SVGIG (reference sequence). After removal of 5 bases from V and 4 bases from J, the junction contained 4 bases not matched to a gene. CDR3 nucleotide sequence: TGTGCCTGGGAGGGACTAGCGGGAGCTAAAAACATTCAGTACTTC. It codes for CAWEGLAGAKNIQYF.

V usage is TRBV7-8 and J usage is TRBJ1-2, with 11 bases aligning to TRBD1. Unmatched junction bases numbered 1, after V lost 1 base and J lost 6 bases. Germline CDR1 SGHVS, CDR2 FQNEAQ. CDR3 length: 14 amino acids. DNA for the CDR3: TGTGCCAGCAGCTTAGGGACAGGGGGCCATGGCTACACCTTC. It codes for CASSLGTGGHGYTF.

Concerning this clone itself: The sample has other DNA sequences that encode this CDR3 too. The chain employs TRBV6-4 and TRBJ1-1, with D perhaps TRBD1 (5 bases). Germline values: CDR1 MRHNA, CDR2 SNTAGT. The CDR3 is 14 residues long. V lost 0 bases, J lost 5 bases, and 10 bases lay in between. CDR3 coding DNA: TGTGCCAGCAGTGACTCATCAAGGGGTACTGAAGCTTTCTTT. Its translation: CASSDSSRGTEAFF.

This chain's CDR3 is CASSSPGELFF. The DNA for the CDR3 is TGTGCCAGCAGCAGTCCCGGGGAGCTGTTTTTT. The chain combines TRBV6-5 with TRBJ2-2; D is unclear. V gave up 6 bases and J gave up 6 bases, with 5 bases separating them. The CDR3 contains 11 residues. Germline V gene lookup returns CDR1 MNHEY and CDR2 SVGAGI.

The rearrangement joins TRBV19 to TRBJ1-2, with TRBD1 matching over 10 bases. Losses at the gene ends were 6 bases for V and 1 base for J; bases not matched to a gene: 8. Germline loops: CDR1 LNHDA, CDR2 SQIVND (reference sequence). The CDR3 runs to 16 residues. The chain's CDR3 is CASRRDRGPHNYGYTF. The CDR3 bases are TGTGCCAGTAGACGGGACAGGGGACCCCATAACTATGGCTACACCTTC.

V gene TRBV30 combines with J gene TRBJ1-1; possibly TRBD1 for D (6 bases). V lost 3 bases, J lost 7 bases, and 6 bases lay in between. The CDR3 has 10 residues. CDR1 and CDR2 (germline): GTSNPN, SVGIG (reference sequence). This CDR3 is CAWRDSEAFF. For the CDR3, the DNA is TGTGCCTGGAGGGACAGTGAAGCTTTCTTT.

This chain connects TRBV28 to TRBJ2-2; D is perhaps TRBD1 (8 bases). CDR1 is MDHEN, CDR2 SYDVKM, per germline. This CDR3 is built from 14 residues. V was shortened by 6 bases and J by 3 bases, with 11 bases between the two germline ends. CDR3 residues: CASRTGGDTGELFF. CDR3 DNA: TGTGCCAGCAGAACAGGGGGGGACACCGGGGAGCTGTTTTTT. The full variable domain, its missing parts supplied by reference TRBV28 and TRBJ2-2, is DVKVTQSSRYLVKRTGEKVFLECVQDMDHENMFWYRQDPGLGLRLIYFSYDVKMKEKGDIPEGYSVSREKKERFSLILESASTNQTSMYLCASRTGGDTGELFFGEGSRLTVL.